The entry that follows covers one TCR beta chain sequence. Donors had localized lung adenocarcinoma, a non-small cell lung cancer. TCRdb processed the PCR reads anew with MiXCR; each CDR3 protein has one entry. This sample has some 3,100 distinct CDR3 sequences, with 65% found just once. These data originate in a study of CD4 and CD8 cells across lung adenocarcinoma regions. The CDR3 has 15 amino acids. Per germline, CDR1 SGHAT and CDR2 FQNNGV. With 5 bases removed from V and 1 base from J, the gap between germline ends came to 14 bases. The chain is built from TRBV11-2 and TRBJ1-1; D is perhaps TRBD1 (6 bases). This receptor was identified in a female donor with lung adenocarcinoma. The CD4 and CD8 labels of this study may be unreliable. The sequenced sample consisted of CD8+ T cells from the margin of a lung tumor. The CDR3 reads CASSPLQGRNTEAFF. CDR3 bases: TGTGCCAGCAGCCCCTTACAGGGAAGGAACACTGAAGCTTTCTTT.